These 22 T cell receptor beta chains were all obtained from the same sample, sequenced in a study of blood T cells in healthy people across ages. A sample-barcoded 5' primer and a J-beta primer mix were used in a second PCR of roughly 6 to 11 cycles. A single record per CDR3 protein comes from TCRdb applying MiXCR to the 5' RACE reads. The sample has 700,000 to 950,000 distinct CDR3 sequences; 58% are singletons. The sequencing input was blood. The receptor source for this set is a young man in good health.

This clonotype was counted ten times or more. V and J are TRBV9 and TRBJ2-1, with D tentatively TRBD2 (7 bases). Trimming left V 4 bases short and J 10 bases short, with 24 bases between. CDR1 and CDR2 from the germline V gene are SGDLS and YYNGEE. The CDR3 has 16 residues. DNA for the CDR3: TGTGCCAGCAGCATGCCCCGGGTCAGCGGGACATTAGAGCAGTTCTTC. It yields the protein CASSMPRVSGTLEQFF.

This chain joins TRBV5-1 and TRBJ1-4; tentative D call: TRBD1 (6 bases). V was clipped by 2 bases and J by 5 bases, with 16 bases between them. This CDR3 spans 16 amino acids. The V gene's germline CDR1 is SGHRS and CDR2 YFSETQ. CDR3 sequence: CASSFGDNRANEKLFF. CDR3 DNA: TGCGCCAGCAGCTTCGGGGACAACCGGGCAAATGAAAAACTGTTTTTT.

The rearrangement links TRBV20-1 to TRBJ2-3; 10 positions match TRBD2. J lost 3 bases, V lost 6 bases, and 9 bases had no gene match. CDR1 is DFQATT, CDR2 SNEGSKA, per germline (reference sequence). The CDR3 totals 15 residues. The CDR3 sequence is CSAANPAGGTDTQYF. The CDR3 region has the DNA TGCAGTGCAGCCAATCCAGCGGGGGGGACAGATACGCAGTATTTT.

V usage is TRBV5-1 and J usage is TRBJ2-4, with TRBD2 as a possible D gene (6 bases). The CDR3 runs to 16 residues. V gave up 0 bases and J gave up 2 bases, with 12 bases separating them. Per the germline V gene, CDR1 is SGHRS and CDR2 is YFSETQ. CDR3: CASSLGPRGTKNIQYF. The CDR3 coding sequence is TGCGCCAGCAGCTTGGGCCCCCGGGGGACCAAAAACATTCAGTACTTC.

The rearrangement joins TRBV5-1 to TRBJ2-4; no clear D. Deletions cut 4 bases from V and 0 bases from J, with 8 bases between. The CDR3 is 14 residues long. Germline V gives CDR1 SGHRS, CDR2 YFSETQ. The CDR3 sequence is CASSTTRAKNIQYF. CDR3 bases: TGCGCCAGCAGCACAACCCGAGCCAAAAACATTCAGTACTTC.

V is TRBV28 and J is TRBJ1-2, with D possibly being TRBD1 (6 bases). V gave up 10 bases and J gave up 3 bases, with 15 bases separating them. The CDR3 runs 13 residues. The germline V gene encodes CDR1 MDHEN and CDR2 SYDVKM. CDR3 amino acids: CATRTDKYYGYTF. The CDR3, as DNA: TGTGCCACCAGGACAGACAAGTACTATGGCTACACCTTC.

This clonotype appeared once. A much more abundant neighbour one base away suggests this may be a read error. The chain carries TRBV20-1 and TRBJ2-7, with 10 nucleotides matching TRBD2. The CDR3 loop spans 17 amino acids. V was clipped by 1 base and J by 7 bases; unmatched bases: 16. The V gene's germline CDR1 is DFQATT and CDR2 SNEGSKA (reference sequence). The CDR3: CSARGGAGGSNDAEQYF. CDR3 sequence (DNA): TGCAGTGCTAGAGGGGGAGCGGGGGGGTCTAACGATGCTGAGCAGTACTTC.

This chain links TRBV27 with TRBJ1-2; D is undetermined. With 3 bases removed from V and 8 bases from J, the gap between germline ends came to 13 bases. The germline gives CDR1 MNHEY, CDR2 SMNVEV (reference sequence). CDR3 size: 13 residues. The DNA for the CDR3 is TGTGCCAGCAGTTTGCGCGGAACTAAGGGCTACACCTTC. Its translation: CASSLRGTKGYTF.

The CDR3 region has the DNA TGTGCCAGCAGTAATACAGGGGGCAAGGACTATGGCTACACCTTC. Translated: CASSNTGGKDYGYTF. The chain carries TRBV6-5 and TRBJ1-2; the match to TRBD1 covers 9 bases. The junction had 7 bases not matched to a gene; V was cut back by 5 bases and J by 3 bases. Germline-derived CDR1 and CDR2 are MNHEY and SVGAGI. This CDR3 has 15 residues.

V gene TRBV29-1 combines with J gene TRBJ2-5; D not certain. Germline lookup yields CDR1 SQVTM and CDR2 ANQGSEA. Trimming cost V 3 bases and J 4 bases, with 15 bases left between them. This CDR3 contains 14 residues. CDR3 nucleotide sequence: TGCAGCGTTGACGGGTGGGGAATGGGAGAGACCCAGTACTTC. Its protein product is CSVDGWGMGETQYF.

This chain connects TRBV7-2 to TRBJ1-2; 7 bases agree with TRBD1. Germline CDR1 is SGHTA and CDR2 is FQGNSA. With V trimmed by 5 bases and J by 8 bases, 11 bases remained unmatched. The CDR3 is 14 amino acids. CDR3 nucleotides: TGTGCCAGCAGCCGCGAGACAGGGTTTAGGGGCTACACCTTC. This gives the protein CASSRETGFRGYTF.

Comments on this clonotype: This may come from a read error, since a much larger clone is one base off. V gene TRBV5-1 combines with J gene TRBJ2-5; 12 bases match TRBD2. The length of the CDR3 is 17 residues. Unmatched junction bases numbered 14, after V lost 0 bases and J lost 11 bases. CDR1 is SGHRS and CDR2 is YFSETQ in the germline V gene. CDR3: CASSLALAGGLLPEQYF. The CDR3 DNA sequence: TGCGCCAGCAGCTTGGCCCTAGCGGGGGGGTTACTTCCTGAGCAGTACTTC.

At least ten counts were recorded for this clonotype. The V and J genes are TRBV29-1 and TRBJ2-2; D is undetermined. V was trimmed by 4 bases and J by 4 bases, leaving 10 bases between them. This CDR3 spans 13 amino acids. CDR1 is SQVTM and CDR2 is ANQGSEA in the germline V gene. The CDR3 region has the DNA TGCAGCGTTGTTATAGGATCCACCGGGGAGCTGTTTTTT. As protein: CSVVIGSTGELFF.

The chain recombines TRBV9 with TRBJ2-7; TRBD2 matches 10 bases. CDR3 length equals 14 residues. Germline V gene sequence: CDR1 SGDLS, CDR2 YYNGEE. After removal of 3 bases from V and 3 bases from J, the junction contained 3 bases not matched to a gene. CDR3 region: CASSASGSGYEQYF. The CDR3 DNA reads TGTGCCAGCAGCGCTAGCGGGAGTGGCTACGAGCAGTACTTC.

The CDR3 is CSASRWGWESNEQYF. The CDR3 DNA reads TGCAGTGCCAGCCGTTGGGGGTGGGAGAGTAACGAGCAGTACTTC. The chain uses TRBV20-1 and TRBJ2-7; TRBD1 or TRBD2 may be the D gene (5 bases each). Trimming pared 6 bases from V and 5 bases from J, leaving 23 bases between. From germline, CDR1 is DFQATT and CDR2 SNEGSKA (reference sequence). CDR3 length equals 15 residues.

This clonotype was seen a few times. A read error may account for a junction end that differs from germline. The chain is built from TRBV7-2 and TRBJ2-7; tentatively, D is TRBD2 (5 bases). CDR3 length: 15 residues. The germline gives CDR1 SGHTA, CDR2 FQGNSA. CDR3: CASSLVVALSYEQYF. CDR3 coding DNA: TGTGCCAGCAGCCTCGTGGTAGCGCTCTCCTACGAGCAGTATTTC.

The chain carries TRBV20-1 and TRBJ2-1, with 8 bases matching TRBD2. Trimming at V came to 6 bases and at J to 0 bases, leaving 19 bases not matched to a gene. Looked up from germline, CDR1 is DFQATT and CDR2 is SNEGSKA (reference sequence). The CDR3 contains 19 residues. Written as DNA, the CDR3 is TGCAGTGCCGCCCTCATTGCGCGGGGGGAATCCCACTCCTACAATGAGCAGTTCTTC. This codes for CSAALIARGESHSYNEQFF.

This clonotype has just a few counts. The chain links TRBV18 to TRBJ2-1, with D unresolved. The CDR3 extends over 12 amino acids. Germline loops: CDR1 KGHSH, CDR2 LQKENI. Trimming left V 6 bases short and J 9 bases short, with 12 bases between. DNA of the CDR3: TGTGCCAGCTCTCCCATCGCTAGTGAGCAGTTCTTC. It yields the protein CASSPIASEQFF.

The chain has TRBV20-1 and TRBJ1-1; possibly TRBD1 for D (6 bases). The ends were cut back, 3 bases at V and 5 bases at J, with 10 bases in the middle. The CDR3 consists of 12 residues. Germline V gene data show CDR1 as DFQATT and CDR2 as SNEGSKA (reference sequence). CDR3 bases: TGCAGTGCTAGTCAGGGGAGGACTGAAGCTTTCTTT. It specifies CSASQGRTEAFF.

This chain connects TRBV13 to TRBJ2-3; D not resolved. Germline V gene data show CDR1 as PRHDT and CDR2 as FYEKMQ (reference sequence). This CDR3 comprises 14 residues. V dropped 5 bases and J dropped 6 bases, with 15 bases sitting between them. Here the CDR3 DNA reads TGTGCCAGCAGCAGTTACCGAGGCATCGATACGCAGTATTTT. Translating gives CASSSYRGIDTQYF.

A note on this clonotype: A much larger clonotype is one base distant, so this may be a read error. This chain connects TRBV18 to TRBJ2-5, with 8 bases lining up with TRBD1. Trimming cost V 4 bases and J 11 bases; bases outside gene matches: 12. This CDR3 region has 14 residues. Germline V gives CDR1 KGHSH, CDR2 LQKENI. This CDR3 reads CASSRGDRRLEQYF. In DNA, the CDR3 is TGTGCCAGCTCACGCGGGGACAGGCGTCTTGAGCAGTACTTC.

The J gene is TRBJ2-1, the V gene TRBV4-3; D is perhaps TRBD1 (6 bases). Germline V CDR1 and CDR2: LGHNA, YSLEER. Trimming cost V 1 base and J 10 bases, with 11 bases left between them. The CDR3 covers 13 residues. Here the CDR3 DNA reads TGCGCCAGCAGCCAAGTTCTACAGGGCGAGCAGTTCTTC. This encodes CASSQVLQGEQFF.